The text below deals with one TCR beta chain. Original handling: Estimation of nucleated cell counts relied on the amplification of reference gene primers. Libraries were prepared by immunoSEQ multiplex PCR; TCRdb keeps only in-frame clonotypes and omits some of them. V and J calls and clone size follow that table, whereas D and trimming were derived from the DNA. The sample has some 350,000 clones; approximately 87% are singletons. The study assigned cohorts using participant-reported clinical history. The data belong to a study of blood T cell repertoires in COVID-19. Study context: From T cells, B-cell-depleted T cells, or PBMCs came the material, which was cDNA or gDNA.

The CDR3 is 22 residues long. V lost 0 bases to trimming and J lost 2 bases; unmatched junction nucleotides: 24. The germline gives CDR1 MGHRA, CDR2 YSYEKL. The sequencing input was PBMCs or T cells enriched from blood (not recorded which). This sequence was found in a woman younger than 45 who had recovered from COVID-19. This chain uses TRBV4-1 with TRBJ1-2, with 7 bases lining up with TRBD1. Here the CDR3 reads CASSQDRYETGFFRSRNYGYTF. CDR3 nucleotide sequence: TGCGCCAGCAGCCAAGATAGATATGAGACAGGGTTTTTTCGGTCCAGGAACTATGGCTACACCTTC.